This paragraph covers one T cell receptor (beta chain) sequence. TCRdb keeps only in-frame clones here, not all; method: immunoSEQ multiplex PCR. The data hold over 100,000 clones, with approximately 90% observed a single time. This sample was taken from a study of control samples from healthy donors and cancer patients. Looked up from germline, CDR1 is ENHRY and CDR2 is SYGVKD. Losses at the gene ends were 0 bases for V and 10 bases for J; bases not matched to a gene: 0. This CDR3 has 12 residues. This receptor was identified in a middle-aged man in good health. The chain joins TRBV10-3 to TRBJ2-1; TRBD2 matches 7 bases. Sequenced: blood. The CDR3 coding sequence is TGTGCCATCAGTGAGTCGGGGGGGGAGCAGTTCTTC. It encodes CAISESGGEQFF.